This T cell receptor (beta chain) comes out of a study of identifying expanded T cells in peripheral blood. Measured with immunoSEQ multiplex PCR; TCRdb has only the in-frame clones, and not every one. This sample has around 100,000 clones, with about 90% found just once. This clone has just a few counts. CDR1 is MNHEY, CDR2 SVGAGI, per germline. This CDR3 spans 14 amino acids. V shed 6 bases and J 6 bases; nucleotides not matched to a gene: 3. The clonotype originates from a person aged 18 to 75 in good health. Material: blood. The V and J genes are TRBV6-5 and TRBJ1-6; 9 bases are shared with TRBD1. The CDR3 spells CASRVTGGNSPLHF. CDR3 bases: TGTGCCAGCAGAGTGACAGGGGGTAATTCACCCCTCCACTTT.